The clone carrying this T cell receptor beta chain was seen many times. Its antigen remains unidentified. The CDR3 end lies 3 residues beyond the end of the read and is filled in from the germline J gene. The sample comes from a study of T cell clonality in common variable immunodeficiency. The CDR3 consists of 15 residues. The V end lost 0 bases, the J end lost 5 bases, and 12 bases lay between the germline ends. The germline CDR1 and CDR2 sequences are SGHVS and FNYEAQ. The method was immunoSEQ multiplex PCR; TCRdb's version includes in-frame clones alone and lacks a portion of them. This sample includes tens of thousands of clones with no singletons; its ten biggest clones take up about 2%. Study results and caveats: Common variable immunodeficiency TCR beta sequences reportedly had fewer deletions and N-nucleotide insertions. Shared TCRbeta clones were fewer between CVID subjects than controls.

Caucasian heritage predominated among both patients and controls. Heparinized whole blood, about 4.5 to 9 ml, came from each donor. Input material: peripheral blood mononuclear cells. This clonotype was sampled from a human donor with common variable immunodeficiency. The rearrangement joins TRBV7-6 to TRBJ2-3; tentatively, D is TRBD2 (7 bases). The covered CDR3 bases are TGTGCCAGCAGCTTAGCCGGGGGGCGGGGAGATACG. Its protein product is CASSLAGGRGDT. The whole CDR3 sequence reads CASSLAGGRGDTQYF. Full variable domain (remainder filled in from reference TRBV7-6 and TRBJ2-3): GAGVSQSPRYKVTKRGQDVALRCDPISGHVSLYWYRQALGQGPEFLTYFNYEAQQDKSGLPNDRFSAERPEGSISTLTIQRTEQRDSAMYRCASSLAGGRGDTQYFGPGTRLTVL.